The table lists the clone carrying this TCR beta chain with many counts. TCR beta CDR3 regions were amplified from RNA transcripts. The study used the HTBI primer set for a first-round RT-PCR of the TCR CDR3. One entry per CDR3 protein, called by TCRdb with MiXCR from the multiplex PCR reads. The table has roughly 660,000 distinct CDR3 sequences, approximately 15% seen once. This sample is part of a study of T cells in Graves' hyperthyroidism and ophthalmopathy. The CDR3 covers 12 residues. The V end was cut by 6 bases, the J end by 3 bases, with 9 bases between. CDR1 MDHEN and CDR2 SYDVKM come from the germline V gene.

The chain carries TRBV28 and TRBJ2-7, with D unclear. The material sequenced was blood. This sequence originates from a man aged 50 to 60 with Graves' hyperthyroidism. The CDR3 DNA sequence: TGTGCCAGCAGGGACCCTCGCTACGAGCAGTACTTC. This translates into CASRDPRYEQYF. The full variable domain, in which reference TRBV28 and TRBJ2-7 provide the parts outside the CDR3, is DVKVTQSSRYLVKRTGEKVFLECVQDMDHENMFWYRQDPGLGLRLIYFSYDVKMKEKGDIPEGYSVSREKKERFSLILESASTNQTSMYLCASRDPRYEQYFGPGTRLTVT.